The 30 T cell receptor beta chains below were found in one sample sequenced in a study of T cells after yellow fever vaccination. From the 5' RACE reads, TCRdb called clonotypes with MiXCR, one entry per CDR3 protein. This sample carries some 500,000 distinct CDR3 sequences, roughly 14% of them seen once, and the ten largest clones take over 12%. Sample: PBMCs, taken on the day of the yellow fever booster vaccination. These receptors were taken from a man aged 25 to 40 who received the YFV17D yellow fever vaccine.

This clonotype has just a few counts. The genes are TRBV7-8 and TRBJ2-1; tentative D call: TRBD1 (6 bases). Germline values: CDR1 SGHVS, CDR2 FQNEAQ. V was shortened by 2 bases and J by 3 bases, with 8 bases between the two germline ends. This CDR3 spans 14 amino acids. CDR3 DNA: TGTGCCAGCAGCTTAAGGGACAACTACAATGAGCAGTTCTTC. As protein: CASSLRDNYNEQFF.

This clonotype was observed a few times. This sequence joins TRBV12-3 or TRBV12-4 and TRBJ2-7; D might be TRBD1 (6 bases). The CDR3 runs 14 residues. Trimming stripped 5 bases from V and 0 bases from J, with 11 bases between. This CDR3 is CASSRQESSYEQYF. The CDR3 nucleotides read TGTGCCAGCAGTAGACAGGAGAGCTCCTACGAGCAGTACTTC.

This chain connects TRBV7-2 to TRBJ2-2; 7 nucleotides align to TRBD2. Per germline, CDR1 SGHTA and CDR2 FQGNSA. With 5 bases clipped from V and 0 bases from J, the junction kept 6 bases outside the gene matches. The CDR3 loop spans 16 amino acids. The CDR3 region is CASSLLAETNTGELFF. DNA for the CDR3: TGTGCCAGCAGCCTCCTAGCGGAGACGAACACCGGGGAGCTGTTTTTT. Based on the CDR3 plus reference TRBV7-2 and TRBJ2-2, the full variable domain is GAGVSQSPSNKVTEKGKDVELRCDPISGHTALYWYRQSLGQGLEFLIYFQGNSAPDKSGLPSDRFSAERTGGSVSTLTIQRTQQEDSAVYLCASSLLAETNTGELFFGEGSRLTVL.

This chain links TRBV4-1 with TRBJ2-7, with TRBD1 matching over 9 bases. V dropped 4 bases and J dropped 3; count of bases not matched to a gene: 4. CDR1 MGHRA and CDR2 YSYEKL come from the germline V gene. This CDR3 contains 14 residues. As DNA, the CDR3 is TGCGCCAGCAGCCCGCCGGACAGGGGCTACGAGCAGTACTTC. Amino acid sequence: CASSPPDRGYEQYF.

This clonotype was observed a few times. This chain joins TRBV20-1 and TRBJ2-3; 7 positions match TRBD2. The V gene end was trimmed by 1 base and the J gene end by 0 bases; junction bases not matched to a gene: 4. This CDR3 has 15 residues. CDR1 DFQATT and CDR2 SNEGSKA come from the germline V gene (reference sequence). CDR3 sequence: CSARAGTTSTDTQYF. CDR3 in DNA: TGCAGTGCTAGAGCCGGGACTACTAGCACAGATACGCAGTATTTT.

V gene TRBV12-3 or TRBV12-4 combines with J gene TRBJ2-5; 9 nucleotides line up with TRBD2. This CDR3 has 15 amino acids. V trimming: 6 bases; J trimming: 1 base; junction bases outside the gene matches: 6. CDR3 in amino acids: CASRDSGSPQETQYF. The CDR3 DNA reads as TGTGCCAGCAGGGATAGCGGGAGCCCCCAAGAGACCCAGTACTTC.

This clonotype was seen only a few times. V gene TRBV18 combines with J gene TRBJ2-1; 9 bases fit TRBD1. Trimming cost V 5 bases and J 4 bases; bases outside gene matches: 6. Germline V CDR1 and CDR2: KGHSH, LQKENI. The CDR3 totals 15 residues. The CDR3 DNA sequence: TGTGCCAGCTCAGCCGGGACAGGGAAGTACAATGAGCAGTTCTTC. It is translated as CASSAGTGKYNEQFF.

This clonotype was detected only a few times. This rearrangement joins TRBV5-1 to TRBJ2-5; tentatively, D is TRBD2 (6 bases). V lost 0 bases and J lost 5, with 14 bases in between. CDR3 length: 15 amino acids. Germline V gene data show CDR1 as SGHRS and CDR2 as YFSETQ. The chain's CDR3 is CASSLAEGGGETQYF. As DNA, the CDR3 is TGCGCCAGCAGCTTGGCCGAGGGAGGCGGGGAGACCCAGTACTTC. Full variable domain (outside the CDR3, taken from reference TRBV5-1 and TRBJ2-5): KAGVTQTPRYLIKTRGQQVTLSCSPISGHRSVSWYQQTPGQGLQFLFEYFSETQRNKGNFPGRFSGRQFSNSRSEMNVSTLELGDSALYLCASSLAEGGGETQYFGPGTRLLVL.

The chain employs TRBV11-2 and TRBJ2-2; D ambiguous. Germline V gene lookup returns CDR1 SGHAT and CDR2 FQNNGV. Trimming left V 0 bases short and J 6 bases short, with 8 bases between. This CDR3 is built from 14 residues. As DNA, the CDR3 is TGTGCCAGCAGCTTAGAATGGGATGCCGGGGAGCTGTTTTTT. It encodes CASSLEWDAGELFF.

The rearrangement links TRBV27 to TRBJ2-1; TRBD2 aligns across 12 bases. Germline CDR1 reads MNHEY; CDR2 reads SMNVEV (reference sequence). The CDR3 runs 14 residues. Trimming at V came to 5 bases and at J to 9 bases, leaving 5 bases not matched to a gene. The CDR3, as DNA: TGTGCCAGCAGTCCGACTAGCGGGAGAGGTGAGCAGTTCTTC. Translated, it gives CASSPTSGRGEQFF.

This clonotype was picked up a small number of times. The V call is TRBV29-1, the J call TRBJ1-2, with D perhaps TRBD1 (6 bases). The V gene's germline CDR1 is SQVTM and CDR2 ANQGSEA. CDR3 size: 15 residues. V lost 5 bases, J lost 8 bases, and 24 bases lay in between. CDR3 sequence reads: CSVNSWGGGSVGYTF. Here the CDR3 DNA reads TGCAGCGTTAATTCTTGGGGGGGCGGTTCGGTAGGCTACACCTTC.

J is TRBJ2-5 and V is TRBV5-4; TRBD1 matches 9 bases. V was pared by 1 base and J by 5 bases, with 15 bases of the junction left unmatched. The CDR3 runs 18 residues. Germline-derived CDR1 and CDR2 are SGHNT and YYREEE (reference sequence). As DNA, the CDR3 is TGTGCCAGCAGCTTGTTCCGCGTGTCGGACAGGGGCAGGGAGACCCAGTACTTC. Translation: CASSLFRVSDRGRETQYF.

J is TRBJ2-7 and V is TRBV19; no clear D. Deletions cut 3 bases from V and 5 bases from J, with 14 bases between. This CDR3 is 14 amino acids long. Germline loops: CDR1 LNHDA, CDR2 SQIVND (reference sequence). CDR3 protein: CASSIVVPAHEQYF. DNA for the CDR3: TGTGCCAGTAGTATTGTGGTCCCTGCCCACGAGCAGTACTTC.

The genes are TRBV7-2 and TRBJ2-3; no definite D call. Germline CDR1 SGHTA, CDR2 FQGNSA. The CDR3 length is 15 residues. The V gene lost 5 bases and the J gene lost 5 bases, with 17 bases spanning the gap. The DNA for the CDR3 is TGTGCCAGCAGCACGGTACTGCAAAGTGGAGATACGCAGTATTTT. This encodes CASSTVLQSGDTQYF.

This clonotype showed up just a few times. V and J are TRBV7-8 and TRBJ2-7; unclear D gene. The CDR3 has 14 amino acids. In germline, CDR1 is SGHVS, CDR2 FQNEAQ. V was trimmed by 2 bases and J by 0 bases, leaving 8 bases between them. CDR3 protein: CASSLTGLSYEQYF. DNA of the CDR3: TGTGCCAGCAGCTTAACCGGGCTCTCCTACGAGCAGTACTTC.

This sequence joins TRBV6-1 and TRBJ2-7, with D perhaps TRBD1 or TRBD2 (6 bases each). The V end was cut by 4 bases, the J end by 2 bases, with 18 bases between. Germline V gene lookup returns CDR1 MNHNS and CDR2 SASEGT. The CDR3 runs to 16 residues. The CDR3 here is CASSGTSHREAYEQYF. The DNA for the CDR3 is TGTGCCAGCAGTGGCACATCGCACAGGGAGGCCTACGAGCAGTACTTC.

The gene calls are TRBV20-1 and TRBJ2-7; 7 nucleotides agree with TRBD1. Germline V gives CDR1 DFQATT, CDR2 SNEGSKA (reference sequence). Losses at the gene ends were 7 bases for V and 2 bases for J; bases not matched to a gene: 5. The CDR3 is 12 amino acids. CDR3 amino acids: CSGIRGTYEQYF. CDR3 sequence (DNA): TGCAGTGGGATCAGGGGGACCTACGAGCAGTACTTC.

The CDR3 loop reads CASSQSSGPYTGELFF. CDR3 coding DNA: TGCGCCAGCAGCCAAAGCAGCGGGCCTTACACCGGGGAGCTGTTTTTT. J is TRBJ2-2 and V is TRBV4-3; tentatively, D is TRBD2 (6 bases). The germline gives CDR1 LGHNA, CDR2 YSLEER. The V end lost 2 bases, the J end lost 3 bases, and 13 bases lay between the germline ends. The CDR3 is 16 residues long.

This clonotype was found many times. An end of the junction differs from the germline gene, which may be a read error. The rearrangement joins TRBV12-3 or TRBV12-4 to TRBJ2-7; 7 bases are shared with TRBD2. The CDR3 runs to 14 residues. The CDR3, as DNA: TGCGCCAGCAGCTTGGGCGGGGGACCCTACGAGCAGTACTTC. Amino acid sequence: CASSLGGGPYEQYF.

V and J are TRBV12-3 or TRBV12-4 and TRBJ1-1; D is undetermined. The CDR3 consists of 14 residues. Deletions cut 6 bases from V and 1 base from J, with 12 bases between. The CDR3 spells CASREGLGNTEAFF. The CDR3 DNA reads TGTGCCAGCAGAGAGGGTCTGGGGAACACTGAAGCTTTCTTT.

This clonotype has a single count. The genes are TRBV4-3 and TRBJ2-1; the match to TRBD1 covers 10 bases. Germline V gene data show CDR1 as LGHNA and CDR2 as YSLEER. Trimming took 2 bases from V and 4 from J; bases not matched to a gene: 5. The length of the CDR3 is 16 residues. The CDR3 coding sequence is TGCGCCAGCAGCCAACAGGACAGGGGGGGGTACAATGAGCAGTTCTTC. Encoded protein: CASSQQDRGGYNEQFF.

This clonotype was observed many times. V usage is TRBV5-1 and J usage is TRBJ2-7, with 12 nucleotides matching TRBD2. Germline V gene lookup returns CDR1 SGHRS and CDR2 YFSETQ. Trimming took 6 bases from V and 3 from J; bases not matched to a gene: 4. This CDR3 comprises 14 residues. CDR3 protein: CASTLAGGNYEQYF. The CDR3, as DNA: TGCGCCAGCACCCTAGCGGGAGGGAACTACGAGCAGTACTTC.

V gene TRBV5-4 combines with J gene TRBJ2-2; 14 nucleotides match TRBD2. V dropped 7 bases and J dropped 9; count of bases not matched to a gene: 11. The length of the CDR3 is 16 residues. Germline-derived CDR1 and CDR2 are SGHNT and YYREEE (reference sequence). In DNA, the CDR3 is TGTGCCAGCGGGACTAGCGGGAGTACCCGTGCGAGGGAGCTGTTTTTT. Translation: CASGTSGSTRARELFF. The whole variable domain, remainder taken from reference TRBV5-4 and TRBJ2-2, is ETGVTQSPTHLIKTRGQQVTLRCSSQSGHNTVSWYQQALGQGPQFIFQYYREEENGRGNFPPRFSGLQFPNYSSELNVNALELDDSALYLCASGTSGSTRARELFFGEGSRLTVL.

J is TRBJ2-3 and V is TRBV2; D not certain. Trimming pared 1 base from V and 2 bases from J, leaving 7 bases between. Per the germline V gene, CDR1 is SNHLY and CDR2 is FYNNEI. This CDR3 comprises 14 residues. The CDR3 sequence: CASSEGVLTDTQYF. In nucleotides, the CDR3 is TGTGCCAGCAGTGAAGGGGTCCTCACAGATACGCAGTATTTT.

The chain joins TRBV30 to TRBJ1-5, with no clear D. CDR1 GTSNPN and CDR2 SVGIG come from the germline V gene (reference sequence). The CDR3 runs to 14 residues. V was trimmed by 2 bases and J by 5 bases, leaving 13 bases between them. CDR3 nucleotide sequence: TGTGCCTGGAGTCGTTCGAGGGCTCATCAGCCCCAGCATTTT. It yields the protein CAWSRSRAHQPQHF.

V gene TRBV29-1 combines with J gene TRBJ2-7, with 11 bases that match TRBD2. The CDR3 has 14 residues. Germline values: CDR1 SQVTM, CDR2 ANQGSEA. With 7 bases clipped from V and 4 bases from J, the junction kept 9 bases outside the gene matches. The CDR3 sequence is CSGRLAGPIYEQYF. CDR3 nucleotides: TGCAGCGGCCGACTAGCGGGACCTATTTACGAGCAGTACTTC.

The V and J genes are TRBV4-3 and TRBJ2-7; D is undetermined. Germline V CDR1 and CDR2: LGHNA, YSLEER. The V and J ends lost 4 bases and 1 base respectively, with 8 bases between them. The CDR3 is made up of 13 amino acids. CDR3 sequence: CASSLTWSYEQYF. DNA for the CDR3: TGCGCCAGCAGCCTCACCTGGTCCTACGAGCAGTACTTC.

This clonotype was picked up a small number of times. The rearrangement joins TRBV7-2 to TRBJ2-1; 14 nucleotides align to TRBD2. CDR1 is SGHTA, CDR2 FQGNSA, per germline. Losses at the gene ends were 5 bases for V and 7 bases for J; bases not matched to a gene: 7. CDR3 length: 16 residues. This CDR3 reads CASSRGLAGGANEQFF. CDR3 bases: TGTGCCAGCAGCCGAGGACTAGCGGGAGGTGCAAATGAGCAGTTCTTC.

This CDR3 reads CSARDPTRGPYEQYF. The CDR3 DNA is TGCAGTGCTAGAGATCCGACAAGGGGGCCTTACGAGCAGTACTTC. The chain couples TRBV20-1 to TRBJ2-7; TRBD1 matches 7 bases. Trimming cost V 0 bases and J 4 bases; bases outside gene matches: 9. The CDR3 spans 15 residues. Germline V gene data show CDR1 as DFQATT and CDR2 as SNEGSKA (reference sequence).

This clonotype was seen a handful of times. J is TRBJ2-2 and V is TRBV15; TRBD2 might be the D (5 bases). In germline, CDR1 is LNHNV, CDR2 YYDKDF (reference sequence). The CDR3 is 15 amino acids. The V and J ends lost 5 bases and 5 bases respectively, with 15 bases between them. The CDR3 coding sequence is TGTGCCACCAGCCCCGTGGCGGGCCGAACCGGGGAGCTGTTTTTT. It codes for CATSPVAGRTGELFF.